The 21 T cell receptor beta chains given below trace back to one sample, sequenced in a study of blood T cell repertoires in COVID-19. Sequencing used immunoSEQ multiplex PCR; TCRdb keeps in-frame clones, though not all of them. The repertoire holds 120,000 to 150,000 clones, with 70% to 90% as singletons. What was sequenced was peripheral blood. These receptors originate from a woman between 45 and 60 years old with acute or convalescent COVID-19.

V and J are TRBV11-2 and TRBJ1-6; D is ambiguous. Germline lookup yields CDR1 SGHAT and CDR2 FQNNGV. The germline V and J ends were trimmed by 7 bases and 0 bases, with 7 bases remaining between them. This CDR3 is built from 14 residues. CDR3 coding DNA: TGTGCCAGCAACAGAATCTCCTATAATTCACCCCTCCACTTT. Amino acids: CASNRISYNSPLHF.

This clone is a singleton in its sample. V is TRBV20-1 and J is TRBJ2-1; 8 nucleotides match TRBD1. Trimming took 3 bases from V and 1 from J; bases not matched to a gene: 5. This CDR3 spans 15 amino acids. CDR1 and CDR2 from the germline V gene are DFQATT and SNEGSKA (reference sequence). CDR3 DNA sequence: TGCAGTGCTAGTACAGGGGGTTCTTCCTACAATGAGCAGTTCTTC. This encodes CSASTGGSSYNEQFF.

This clone was seen once. This likely comes from a read error, as the CDR3 has no conserved phenylalanine or tryptophan at its end. It is unclear where the CDR3 begins or ends on the DNA, so no DNA is shown, and the CDR3 is as TCRdb lists it. The chain has TRBV14 and TRBJ1-2; the tabulated D call, TRBD1, remains unverified against the DNA. Germline-derived CDR1 and CDR2 are SGHDN and FVKESK. The CDR3 length is 13 residues, termini included. The CDR3 loop reads CASSQGRWDTLGL.

V and J are TRBV27 and TRBJ1-6; D is unclear. The V end was cut by 1 base, the J end by 11 bases, with 12 bases between. Germline V gene lookup returns CDR1 MNHEY and CDR2 SMNVEV (reference sequence). CDR3 length equals 14 residues. The CDR3 DNA reads as TGTGCCAGCAGTTTATACGGGAACGGGACACCCCTCCACTTT. This sequence encodes CASSLYGNGTPLHF.

The chain recombines TRBV5-8 with TRBJ2-2; weak D call: TRBD1 (7 bases). CDR3 size: 17 residues. V was shortened by 1 base and J by 6 bases, with 19 bases between the two germline ends. Germline CDR1 is SGHTS and CDR2 is YDEGEE. The CDR3 region is CASSLYTRRGLSGELFF. In nucleotides, the CDR3 is TGTGCCAGCAGCTTGTACACGAGGAGGGGGCTATCCGGGGAGCTGTTTTTT. Full variable domain (outside the CDR3, taken from reference TRBV5-8 and TRBJ2-2): EAGVTQSPTHLIKTRGQQATLRCSPISGHTSVYWYQQALGLGLQFLLWYDEGEERNRGNFPPRFSGRQFPNYSSELNVNALELEDSALYLCASSLYTRRGLSGELFFGEGSRLTVL.

CDR3 amino acids: CASSPSGQETQYF. The DNA of the CDR3 is TGTGCCAGCAGTCCTAGCGGCCAAGAGACCCAGTACTTC. The rearrangement links TRBV12-3 or TRBV12-4 to TRBJ2-5; 7 bases align to TRBD2. V dropped 5 bases and J dropped 1; count of bases not matched to a gene: 1. CDR3 length: 13 residues.

The CDR3 region has the DNA TGTGCCAGTAGTATAGTTCCGGGACAATCGGGCGAGCAGTACTTC. The encoded protein is CASSIVPGQSGEQYF. V usage is TRBV19 and J usage is TRBJ2-7; weak D call: TRBD1 (6 bases). Trimming left V 1 base short and J 6 bases short, with 16 bases between. The CDR3 has 15 amino acids. Germline V lookup: CDR1 LNHDA, CDR2 SQIVND (reference sequence).

The rearrangement joins TRBV4-1 to TRBJ2-1; a possible D gene is TRBD1 (5 bases). The CDR3 has 16 residues. Trimming removed 0 bases from V and 1 base from J, with 10 bases in between. Per germline, CDR1 MGHRA and CDR2 YSYEKL. Here the CDR3 reads CASSQDRVGSYNEQFF. DNA of the CDR3: TGCGCCAGCAGCCAAGACAGGGTAGGGTCCTACAATGAGCAGTTCTTC.

The chain uses TRBV19 and TRBJ1-6; D uncertain. V was clipped by 2 bases and J by 8 bases, with 7 bases between them. CDR3 size: 13 residues. Germline CDR1 reads LNHDA; CDR2 reads SQIVND (reference sequence). CDR3 DNA sequence: TGTGCCAGTAGTATAAGAGTTGATTCACCCCTCCACTTT. Protein product: CASSIRVDSPLHF.

The table lists this clone with a few counts. The chain joins TRBV3-1 (or the pseudogene TRBV3-2) to TRBJ1-2, with no clear D. Trimming took 0 bases from V and 2 from J, leaving 10 bases between them. Per the germline V gene, CDR1 is LGHDT and CDR2 is YNNKEL (reference sequence). This CDR3 comprises 15 residues. The CDR3 DNA follows: TGTGCCAGCAGCCAAGATATAACCGAGAACTATGGCTACACCTTC. It yields the protein CASSQDITENYGYTF.

The genes are TRBV5-1 and TRBJ2-7, with D possibly matching TRBD2 (7 bases). CDR1 SGHRS and CDR2 YFSETQ come from the germline V gene. The CDR3 covers 14 residues. The V and J ends lost 5 bases and 6 bases respectively, with 18 bases between them. This CDR3 is CASSWAAGASEQYF. The CDR3 DNA follows: TGCGCCAGCAGTTGGGCTGCGGGGGCAAGCGAGCAGTACTTC.

This clone was counted between two and nine times. The chain uses TRBV28 and TRBJ2-4; TRBD1 matches at 9 bases. CDR3 length: 13 residues. From germline, CDR1 is MDHEN and CDR2 SYDVKM. V shed 5 bases, J shed 5 bases, and the junction held 1 base outside the gene matches. The CDR3 reads CASSGTGQNIQYF. The CDR3 nucleotides are TGTGCCAGCAGTGGGACAGGGCAAAACATTCAGTACTTC. The whole variable domain, filled in from reference TRBV28 and TRBJ2-4, reads DVKVTQSSRYLVKRTGEKVFLECVQDMDHENMFWYRQDPGLGLRLIYFSYDVKMKEKGDIPEGYSVSREKKERFSLILESASTNQTSMYLCASSGTGQNIQYFGAGTRLSVL.

Of note for this clone: This sample also contains other DNA sequences that code for the same CDR3. The V gene is TRBV18, the J gene TRBJ2-3, with 9 bases that match TRBD2. Germline assignment: CDR1 KGHSH and CDR2 LQKENI. This CDR3 is built from 18 residues. V was clipped by 1 base and J by 3 bases; unmatched bases: 11. The CDR3 region has the DNA TGTGCCAGCTCACCACGCAACTTCAGGACTAGCGAAACAGATACGCAGTATTTT. Its translation is CASSPRNFRTSETDTQYF. Looking up the rest from reference TRBV18 and TRBJ2-3 gives the full variable domain: NAGVMQNPRHLVRRRGQEARLRCSPMKGHSHVYWYRQLPEEGLKFMVYLQKENIIDESGMPKERFSAEFPKEGPSILRIQQVVRGDSAAYFCASSPRNFRTSETDTQYFGPGTRLTVL.

The chain uses TRBV6-2 or TRBV6-3 and TRBJ2-7; no clear D. V lost 5 bases, J lost 4 bases, and 9 bases lay in between. Germline assignment: CDR1 MNHEY and CDR2 SVGEGT. The CDR3 totals 12 residues. This chain's CDR3 is CASSPVGYEQYF. In nucleotides, the CDR3 is TGTGCCAGCAGTCCGGTCGGTTACGAGCAGTACTTC.

Here the CDR3 reads CASSSGDRGTDTQYF. The CDR3 bases are TGCGCCAGCAGCTCGGGGGACAGGGGCACAGATACGCAGTATTTT. V and J are TRBV5-1 and TRBJ2-3, with 9 bases matching TRBD1. The CDR3 is 15 residues long. V shed 3 bases, J shed 1 base, and the junction held 3 bases outside the gene matches. Germline loops: CDR1 SGHRS, CDR2 YFSETQ.

This rearrangement joins TRBV28 to TRBJ2-3, with 9 bases identical to TRBD2. CDR3 length equals 16 residues. Looked up from germline, CDR1 is MDHEN and CDR2 is SYDVKM. Trimming took 1 base from V and 2 from J; bases not matched to a gene: 4. The CDR3 bases are TGTGCCAGCAGTTTATTCATAGCGGGGGACACAGATACGCAGTATTTT. This codes for CASSLFIAGDTDTQYF.

The chain combines TRBV6-5 with TRBJ2-1, with 8 bases that match TRBD2. CDR1 MNHEY and CDR2 SVGAGI come from the germline V gene. This CDR3 is 14 amino acids long. Trimming at V came to 6 bases and at J to 7 bases, leaving 8 bases not matched to a gene. Written as DNA, the CDR3 is TGTGCCAGCAGCGGCGGACTAGCCCTAAATGAGCAGTTCTTC. Translating gives CASSGGLALNEQFF.

DNA for the CDR3: TGTGCCAGCAGTGATGAGACTTTGATGGCAGATACGCAGTATTTT. Protein product: CASSDETLMADTQYF. The chain carries TRBV2 and TRBJ2-3; no clear D gene. Trimming left V 3 bases short and J 4 bases short, with 14 bases between. Germline CDR1 and CDR2: SNHLY and FYNNEI. The CDR3 length is 15 residues.

This clone was observed a handful of times. The chain carries TRBV19 and TRBJ1-5; perhaps TRBD1 as D (5 bases). Germline loops: CDR1 LNHDA, CDR2 SQIVND (reference sequence). The V end was cut by 5 bases, the J end by 5 bases, with 7 bases between. This CDR3 has 12 amino acids. CDR3 sequence (DNA): TGTGCCAGTAGTTGGGACTATCAGCCCCAGCATTTT. Encoded protein: CASSWDYQPQHF.

This rearrangement joins TRBV6-5 to TRBJ1-6, with 9 bases fitting TRBD1. The V gene's germline CDR1 is MNHEY and CDR2 SVGAGI. The J segment lost 9 bases and the V segment lost 7 bases, leaving 10 bases of the junction unmatched. The CDR3 is made up of 15 amino acids. CDR3 DNA: TGTGCCAGCACTCTGGTGGGACAGGGACGTTCACCCCTCCACTTT. As protein: CASTLVGQGRSPLHF.

The V gene is TRBV7-2, the J gene TRBJ1-1, with D perhaps TRBD1 (5 bases). Germline V gives CDR1 SGHTA, CDR2 FQGNSA. This CDR3 spans 14 amino acids. The V and J ends lost 2 bases and 3 bases respectively, with 10 bases between them. For the CDR3, the DNA is TGTGCCAGCAGCTTATCTGCGGGGGACACTGAAGCTTTCTTT. Translation: CASSLSAGDTEAFF.